The clone carrying this T cell receptor (beta chain) appeared a few times. The PCR was carried out with 60 Vbeta primers and 13 Jbeta primers. Assay: immunoSEQ multiplex PCR; the TCRdb copy retains only in-frame clones and omits some. The sample lists 210,000 or so clones, approximately 82% occurring once. This sample is part of a study of cytomegalovirus exposure and HLA in healthy donors. The sample consisted of PBMCs. The sequence was collected from a woman in her 40s in good health and CMV-seronegative.

The CDR3, as DNA: TGTGCCAGCAGCTTTGGCAGGGATAATTCACCCCTCCACTTT. Protein sequence: CASSFGRDNSPLHF. The V call is TRBV11-3, the J call TRBJ1-6; possible D gene TRBD1, 5 bases. Germline V CDR1 and CDR2: SGHNT, YENEEA. The CDR3 totals 14 residues. V was cut by 3 bases and J by 5 bases, with 8 bases left in between.